This TCR beta chain was sequenced in a study of vaccination effects on CD4 cells after COVID-19. Measured with immunoSEQ multiplex PCR; TCRdb has only the in-frame clones, and not every one. The sample lists approximately 12,000 clones, roughly 70% occurring once. Ahead of sequencing, the ViraFEST assay grew antigen-specific CD4+ T cells using viral peptide pools. Culturing for 9 to 10 days preceded CD4+ T cell isolation. Participants were vaccinated with two doses of either the BNT162b2 or mRNA-1273 vaccine. IL-2 medium supplanted half the medium on days 3 and 7. The study's findings and limits: Common cold coronavirus cross-reactivity was shown by only 1 of 255 vaccine-induced clones in healthy vaccinees.

As regards this clone: The antigen is undetermined.

The V end lost 0 bases, the J end lost 7 bases, and 14 bases lay between the germline ends. Germline V gene lookup returns CDR1 SGHRS and CDR2 YFSETQ. The CDR3 is 15 residues long. This material consisted of CD4+ T cells from PBMCs cultured with SARS-CoV-2 spike peptides, taken after COVID-19 vaccination. The source is a human donor who received a COVID-19 vaccine. The chain couples TRBV5-1 to TRBJ2-1; D not certain. The CDR3 bases are TGCGCCAGCAGCTTGGATCTCCCCTCCCATAATGAGCAGTTCTTC. It is translated as CASSLDLPSHNEQFF.